This T cell receptor (beta chain) was captured in a study of cytomegalovirus exposure and HLA in healthy donors (dated by TCRdb to the late 2010s). Notes on the research overall: According to an earlier analysis of 587 of the donors, about 190 million T cells yielded 95 million to 140 million unique TCR beta sequences and 276 Gb of sequence data. An earlier analysis of 587 of the donors used high-throughput TCR beta sequencing to judge whether each TCR beta V gene segment behaved as functional or pseudogenic. The study aimed to test whether cataloging public T cell receptors could reveal signatures of past pathogen exposure. Roughly 300 gigabases of sequencing data and 70 million to 100 million unique TCR sequences made up an early release that covered 640 HLA-typed donors. Using immunosequencing, the study profiled T cell repertoires from about 620 subjects and related those repertoires to cytomegalovirus serostatus. Across some 400 genotyped donors of the cohort, an average of 235,054 unique TCR beta nucleotide sequences per donor were sequenced, and roughly 18% of those sequences were non-productive. Four or five DR-DQ haplotypes were treated as single units for association and clustering because of strong linkage in the cohort. The later analysis used no new phenotypic data to find candidate immune exposures, relying instead on TCR beta sequences and their occurrence across donors. Besides the first cohort of 666 subjects, a separate validation cohort made up of some 110 different subjects was used. To study patterns of TCR occurrence, a later analysis re-analyzed previously published TCR beta repertoires from just over 650 donors and added high-resolution HLA genotyping. Typing coverage differed by locus: A, B, C, DRB1 and DQB1 were typed in roughly 620-630 donors, DQA1 in roughly 510, DPA1 in approximately 610, and DPB1 in around 440. HLA typing included class I and class II loci at four-digit resolution. High-throughput TCR immunosequencing, statistical association of individual TCRs with disease status, and machine learning were combined to predict cytomegalovirus infection status. All discovery cohort repertoires had been generated using a single sequencing platform. A later genetic analysis used genome-wide SNP genotypes for about three fifths of the 666 donors, treating that subset as a discovery cohort. Of the 300 to 500 genotyped donors, 65% to 90% were placed in the genetic ancestry cluster associated with self-reported Caucasian donors. Alongside the repertoire data, information on donor age, sex, ethnicity and CMV serostatus was compiled.

The protocol used for the library was the immunoSEQ multiplex PCR assay. For the multiplex PCR, a mixture combining 60 forward primers for TCR Vbeta segments and 13 reverse primers for TCR Jbeta segments was used. Amplification of the CDR3 region of rearranged TCR beta genes was performed with a multiplex PCR assay on genomic DNA. The Illumina HiSeq System was used to sequence the amplified TCR beta libraries as 87-base-pair reads. The authors' pipeline ran thus. A later analysis counted some 80 million unique TCR beta chains across the 640 or so repertoires, and some 11 million of these chains were shared by at least two donors. Raw reads were error-corrected and collapsed into unique sequences by a nearest-neighbor algorithm in which closely related sequences were merged to remove PCR and sequencing errors. V, D and J gene segments were assigned by aligning CDR3 sequences to IMGT reference sequences. For a sequence to be retained, a match of at least six nucleotides to both a V gene segment and a J gene segment was required. Rearrangements were classified as productive when the CDR3 lacked stop codons and remained in frame with V and J, and all other rearrangements were classified as non-productive. Following IMGT convention, CDR3 was defined as the stretch from the second conserved V-encoded cysteine to the conserved J-encoded phenylalanine. Sequences without an unambiguous match to a single V gene segment were excluded from the earlier analysis of 450 to 650 of the donors. In an earlier analysis of a few hundred of the donors, V segments were called functional above 56.7% productive rearrangements and were called segregating when the between-donor standard deviation exceeded 5%. A statistical classification framework was built for diagnosing cytomegalovirus status from the catalog of TCR beta chain sequences. V and J gene assignment, in a later analysis, came from comparing TCR nucleotide sequences with IMGT/GENE-DB human TR gene sequences. Using the TCRdist pipeline, a later analysis assigned CDR3 sequences along with most-parsimonious VDJ recombination scenarios. In a later analysis, every TCR beta chain was defined by the combination of its CDR3 amino acid sequence and its V-gene family, and reads without a unique V-gene family were dropped. To address suspected cross-contamination and a sequencing artifact, a later analysis removed several hundred highly shared, low-generation-probability nucleotide sequences. A later analysis calculated a clonal expansion index for each public chain from normalized within-repertoire ranks of inferred template counts. In a later analysis, generation probabilities were computed with a VDJ recombination model fitted to out-of-frame rearrangements, and the resulting probabilities were checked against IGoR. Hypergeometric tests were used in a later analysis to score TCR-TCR, TCR-HLA and TCR-CMV co-occurrence, with a repertoire-size bias correction applied to the TCR pairs. False discovery rates were estimated in a later analysis by permuting HLA or CMV assignments 20 times. In a later analysis, co-occurring TCRs were grouped using DBSCAN, with TCRdist sequence similarity added in when clustering inside HLA-allele-positive subsets. For co-occurrence clustering, repertoires with fewer than 30,000 or more than 120,000 public chains were excluded, along with roughly 5 repertoires with anomalous nucleotide sharing. The source is immuneACCESS, and TCRdb retained only in-frame sequences with V and J called. Part of the clones is not carried over; for the studies checked, unresolved V genes explain less than half of this, and the remainder is unexplained. That table is the source of V, J and clone size, and D and trimming were worked out from the DNA. The sample table lists around 150,000 clones, nearly 80% of them with a count of one. Over 11% of the sample goes to the ten largest clones.

What the authors observed across the whole study: A later analysis associated 15,000 to 20,000 TCR beta sequences with specific HLA alleles at a false discovery rate of 0.05. The earlier analysis of nearly 600 of the donors excluded roughly 17 rarely observed V segments, including chromosome 9 orphons, because counts were too low. Roughly uniform sequencing depth across donors was assumed in presence/absence analyses, although this assumption may not hold. An association between a missense DCLRE1C variant and V-gene and J-gene trimming of TCR beta chains was found in a later genetic analysis and replicated in an independent cohort. In vitro tests confirmed that three of the cytomegalovirus-associated TCR beta chains recognize cytomegalovirus antigens. In a later genetic analysis, fewer N-insertions in productive TCRs were reported among donors in an Asian-associated ancestry cluster than the approximately 670-donor mean. A later analysis reported that several top co-occurrence clusters appeared linked to parvovirus B19, influenza, CMV and Epstein-Barr virus. Because the 87-base-pair reads could not distinguish some IMGT-functional V segments, including TRBV6-2 and TRBV6-3, those segments were excluded. The classifier was reported to diagnose cytomegalovirus status with high specificity and sensitivity in both the original and validation cohorts. Because HLA typing was unavailable for some donors at each locus, only the typed subset was used in association tests. A later analysis found that most CMV-associated TCR beta chains appeared HLA-restricted, with HLA associations seemingly driven largely by CMV exposure. Correlated functional status among segregating V segments might reflect linkage disequilibrium, but an unknown experimental factor could not be ruled out. A further reported finding was that TCR beta sequences accurately predicted the HLA-A and HLA-B alleles for most subjects in the first cohort. For the cohort, immune exposure information was limited to CMV serostatus. Strong co-occurrence of HLA alleles, especially DR and DQ, made assigning TCR associations to individual alleles difficult. According to a later analysis, TCR association rates differed among HLA loci, with DRB1 alleles showing the most associated TCRs and HLA-C alleles showing the fewest. The authors suggested that the approach could potentially be extended to other disease states and immunological phenotypes. In a later analysis, HLA-associated TCR beta chains were found to be more clonally expanded and to have lower generation probabilities than equally common non-associated chains. In an earlier analysis of roughly 500 of the donors, most TCR beta V segments appeared in productive rearrangements about 87% or about 30% of the time, broadly matching IMGT annotations. In this cohort, only TCR beta chains were sequenced, and detectable features were limited by the absence of alpha or paired-chain data. A cluster of highly shared sequence variants was judged likely to be a technical artifact of the sequencing pipeline. Most TCR sequences were observed very rarely across donors, whereas some public TCRs were present in many individuals. In the study, about 150 TCR beta chains were listed as associated with cytomegalovirus.

Comment on this clone: Its antigen has not been determined. No per-base quality is available; no much larger clone lies one base away.

In total, about 650 healthy bone marrow donors made up the cohort. At the time of sampling, all cohort members were nominally healthy, though unrecorded immune exposures were likely present. The donor was CMV seropositive and belonged to the group of 250 to 350 seropositive cohort members. A peripheral blood sample was collected from each donor, and TCR beta sequencing was performed on peripheral blood mononuclear cells. The Qiagen DNeasy Blood Extraction Kit was used to extract genomic DNA from the blood cell samples. From the germline V gene, CDR1 is SGHTA and CDR2 is FQGNSA. Trimmed from V: 1 base; trimmed from J: 4 bases; junction bases lacking a gene match: 13. The CDR3 measures 18 amino acids from cysteine to phenylalanine. Kept here is only the CDR3 DNA, which spans 54 bases and is read in frame from base 1.

This sequence originates from a man aged 50-59 years in good health and CMV-seropositive. Recombination linked TRBV7-2 to TRBJ1-2; the junction holds 9 bases that match TRBD1. The sample was PBMCs. CDR3 protein: CASSLGPQTGGTGYGYTF. The nucleotide sequence is given as TGTGCCAGCAGCTTAGGGCCCCAAACAGGGGGCACTGGCTATGGCTACACCTTC.